A selection of T cell receptor beta chains follows, all from one sample in a study of Graves' ophthalmopathy and Graves' hyperthyroidism. TCRdb redid the calling of the multiplex PCR reads with MiXCR, one entry per CDR3 protein. In the table there are 360,000 or so distinct CDR3 sequences, around 18% of which are singletons. The sequenced sample consisted of peripheral blood. The source is a young woman with Graves' ophthalmopathy. CDR3s include the opening cysteine and the closing phenylalanine or tryptophan. Fields, in order: V gene, J gene, D gene, clone size, CDR3 protein, CDR3 DNA. A D gene is named only where the DNA matches it firmly. Only part of the rows carry a size: once, few, many, or a class if the clone is expanded.

v_call: TRBV28
j_call: TRBJ2-5
d_call: TRBD1
clone_size: many
cdr3_aa: CASSRGTGWHQETQYF
cdr3_nt: TGTGCCAGCAGCCGCGGGACAGGTTGGCATCAAGAGACCCAGTACTTC

v_call: TRBV28
j_call: TRBJ2-7
d_call: TRBD1
clone_size: many
cdr3_aa: CATRDRVNEQYF
cdr3_nt: TGTGCCACCCGGGACAGGGTGAACGAGCAGTACTTC

v_call: TRBV6-5
j_call: TRBJ2-7
d_call: NA
clone_size: NA
cdr3_aa: CASSRMTVSYEQYF
cdr3_nt: TGTGCCAGCAGTCGGATGACAGTCTCCTACGAGCAGTACTTC

v_call: TRBV7-2
j_call: TRBJ1-1
d_call: NA
clone_size: NA
cdr3_aa: CASSPWGATPEAFF
cdr3_nt: TGTGCCAGCAGCCCTTGGGGTGCGACGCCTGAAGCTTTCTTT

v_call: TRBV6-1
j_call: TRBJ1-5
d_call: NA
clone_size: once
cdr3_aa: CASSWTASMSNQPQHF
cdr3_nt: TGTGCCAGCAGCTGGACAGCAAGCATGAGTAATCAGCCCCAGCATTTT

v_call: TRBV6-1
j_call: TRBJ2-7
d_call: NA
clone_size: once
cdr3_aa: CASSDGGGNSYEQYF
cdr3_nt: TGTGCCAGCAGTGACGGTGGCGGGAACTCCTACGAGCAGTACTTC

v_call: TRBV5-1
j_call: TRBJ1-2
d_call: TRBD1
clone_size: many
cdr3_aa: CASSLKIGQGYYGYTF
cdr3_nt: TGCGCCAGCAGCCTTAAAATCGGACAGGGTTACTATGGCTACACCTTC

v_call: TRBV12-3/TRBV12-4
j_call: TRBJ2-5
d_call: NA
clone_size: NA
cdr3_aa: CASSQLETQYF
cdr3_nt: TGTGCCAGTTCCCAATTGGAGACCCAGTACTTC

v_call: TRBV7-3
j_call: TRBJ2-2
d_call: TRBD1
clone_size: many
cdr3_aa: CASSVTGGNGELFF
cdr3_nt: TGTGCCAGCAGCGTAACAGGGGGGAACGGGGAGCTGTTTTTT

v_call: TRBV6-5
j_call: TRBJ1-1
d_call: TRBD1
clone_size: NA
cdr3_aa: CASSSGGQTRDTEAFF
cdr3_nt: TGTGCCAGCAGTTCCGGGGGACAGACAAGGGACACTGAAGCTTTCTTT

v_call: TRBV7-9
j_call: TRBJ2-7
d_call: TRBD1
clone_size: many
cdr3_aa: CASGARDRVFEQYF
cdr3_nt: TGTGCCAGCGGCGCCCGGGACAGGGTTTTCGAGCAGTACTTC

v_call: TRBV29-1
j_call: TRBJ2-2
d_call: NA
clone_size: many
cdr3_aa: CSAQRSGELFF
cdr3_nt: TGCAGCGCACAAAGGTCCGGGGAGCTGTTTTTT

v_call: TRBV7-2
j_call: TRBJ1-2
d_call: TRBD1
clone_size: many
cdr3_aa: CASSLGDRVDYGYTF
cdr3_nt: TGTGCCAGCAGCCTCGGGGACAGGGTTGACTATGGCTACACCTTC

v_call: TRBV18
j_call: TRBJ1-3
d_call: NA
clone_size: NA
cdr3_aa: CASSPSIGNTIYF
cdr3_nt: TGTGCCAGCTCACCCTCCATCGGAAACACCATATATTTT

v_call: TRBV20-1
j_call: TRBJ2-7
d_call: TRBD1
clone_size: NA
cdr3_aa: CSAKQGNLDEQYF
cdr3_nt: TGCAGTGCTAAACAGGGGAATTTGGACGAGCAGTACTTC

v_call: TRBV6-1
j_call: TRBJ2-3
d_call: NA
clone_size: NA
cdr3_aa: CASSTTRSDTQYF
cdr3_nt: TGTGCCAGCAGCACCACCCGTTCAGATACGCAGTATTTT

v_call: TRBV5-1
j_call: TRBJ2-5
d_call: TRBD1
clone_size: many
cdr3_aa: CASTPTGTGNGETQYF
cdr3_nt: TGCGCCAGCACCCCAACCGGGACAGGGAACGGTGAGACCCAGTACTTC

v_call: TRBV19
j_call: TRBJ1-1
d_call: NA
clone_size: many
cdr3_aa: CASKGLNTEAFF
cdr3_nt: TGTGCCAGTAAAGGCCTGAACACTGAAGCTTTCTTT

v_call: TRBV10-2
j_call: TRBJ1-1
d_call: NA
clone_size: many
cdr3_aa: CASSEGPDWNTEAFF
cdr3_nt: TGCGCCAGCAGTGAAGGCCCCGACTGGAACACTGAAGCTTTCTTT

v_call: TRBV6-1
j_call: TRBJ2-7
d_call: NA
clone_size: few
cdr3_aa: CASRPTSYEQYF
cdr3_nt: TGTGCCAGCAGGCCGACTAGCTACGAGCAGTACTTC

v_call: TRBV7-3
j_call: TRBJ2-2
d_call: TRBD1
clone_size: once
cdr3_aa: CASSLISGGTGELFF
cdr3_nt: TGTGCCAGCAGCTTAATTTCAGGGGGCACCGGGGAGCTGTTTTTT

v_call: TRBV20-1
j_call: TRBJ2-5
d_call: TRBD2
clone_size: once
cdr3_aa: CSARVLVLAGVETQYF
cdr3_nt: TGCAGTGCTAGAGTTCTCGTACTAGCGGGAGTCGAGACCCAGTACTTC

v_call: TRBV10-3
j_call: TRBJ2-7
d_call: NA
clone_size: NA
cdr3_aa: CAISGGAESEQYF
cdr3_nt: TGTGCCATCAGTGGGGGCGCGGAGTCCGAGCAGTACTTC